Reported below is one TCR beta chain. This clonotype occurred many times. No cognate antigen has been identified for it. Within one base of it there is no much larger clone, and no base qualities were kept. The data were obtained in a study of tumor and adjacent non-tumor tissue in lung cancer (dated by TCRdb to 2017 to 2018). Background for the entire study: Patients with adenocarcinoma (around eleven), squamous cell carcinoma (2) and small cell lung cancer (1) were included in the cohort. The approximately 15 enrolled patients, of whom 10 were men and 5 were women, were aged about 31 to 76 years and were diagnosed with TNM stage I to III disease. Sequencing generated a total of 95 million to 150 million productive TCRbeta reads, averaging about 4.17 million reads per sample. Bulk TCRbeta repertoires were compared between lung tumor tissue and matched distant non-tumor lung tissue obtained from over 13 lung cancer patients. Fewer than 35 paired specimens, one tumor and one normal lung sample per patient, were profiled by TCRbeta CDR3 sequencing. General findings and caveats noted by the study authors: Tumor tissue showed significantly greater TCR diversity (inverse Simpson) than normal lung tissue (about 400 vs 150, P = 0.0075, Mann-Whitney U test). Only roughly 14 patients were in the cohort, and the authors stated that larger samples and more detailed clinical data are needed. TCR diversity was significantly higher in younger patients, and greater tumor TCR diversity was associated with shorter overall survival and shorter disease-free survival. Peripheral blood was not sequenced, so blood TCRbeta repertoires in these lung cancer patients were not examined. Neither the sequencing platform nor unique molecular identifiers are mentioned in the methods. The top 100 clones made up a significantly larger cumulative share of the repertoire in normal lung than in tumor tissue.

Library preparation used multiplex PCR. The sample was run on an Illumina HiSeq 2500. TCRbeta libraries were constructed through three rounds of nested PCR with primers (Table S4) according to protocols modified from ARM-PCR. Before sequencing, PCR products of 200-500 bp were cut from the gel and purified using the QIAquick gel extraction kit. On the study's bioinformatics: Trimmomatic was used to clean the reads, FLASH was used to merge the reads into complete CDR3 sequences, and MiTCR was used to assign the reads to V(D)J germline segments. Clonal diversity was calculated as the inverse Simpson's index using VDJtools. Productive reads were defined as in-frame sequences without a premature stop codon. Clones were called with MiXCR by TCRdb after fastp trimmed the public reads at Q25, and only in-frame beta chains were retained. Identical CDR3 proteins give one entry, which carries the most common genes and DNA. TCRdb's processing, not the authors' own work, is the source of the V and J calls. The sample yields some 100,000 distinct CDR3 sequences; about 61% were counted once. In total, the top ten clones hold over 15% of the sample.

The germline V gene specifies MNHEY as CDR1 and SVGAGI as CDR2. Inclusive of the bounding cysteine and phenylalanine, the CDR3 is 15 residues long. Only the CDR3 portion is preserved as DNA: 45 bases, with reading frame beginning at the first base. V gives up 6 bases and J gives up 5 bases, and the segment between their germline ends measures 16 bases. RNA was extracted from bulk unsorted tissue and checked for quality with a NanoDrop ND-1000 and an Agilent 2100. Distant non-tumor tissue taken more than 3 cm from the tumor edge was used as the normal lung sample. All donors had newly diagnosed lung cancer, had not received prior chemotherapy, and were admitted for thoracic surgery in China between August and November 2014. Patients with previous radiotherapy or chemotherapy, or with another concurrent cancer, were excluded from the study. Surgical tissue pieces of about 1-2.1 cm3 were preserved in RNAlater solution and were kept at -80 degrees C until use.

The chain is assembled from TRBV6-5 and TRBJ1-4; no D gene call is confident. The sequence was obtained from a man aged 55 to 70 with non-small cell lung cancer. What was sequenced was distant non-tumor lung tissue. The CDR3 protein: CASSVRGSQNEKLFF. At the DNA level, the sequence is TGTGCCAGCAGCGTCCGTGGAAGCCAAAATGAAAAACTGTTTTTT.